This record concerns one TCR beta chain sequence. The antigen is undetermined. Blood was sampled at baseline, cycle 4 day 1, and cycle 7 day 1. The CDR3 spans 14 residues. V was clipped by 9 bases and J by 0 bases, with 11 bases between them. Germline CDR1 LNHDA, CDR2 SQIVND (reference sequence). These data originate in a study of OX40 agonist ivuxolimab in advanced cancers. Whole-study results and caveats: Some of the nonresponding patients also showed low levels of normalized T-cell clonal expansion.

Using immunoSEQ multiplex PCR, the repertoire was profiled, and TCRdb retains in-frame clones only, with some absent. The table has roughly 67,000 clones, more than 75% seen once. V gene TRBV19 combines with J gene TRBJ2-2, with a possible D match to TRBD1 (6 bases). The sample was CD4+ or CD8+ T cells sorted from blood, taken in a trial of the OX40 agonist ivuxolimab. The TCR was taken from an adult with an advanced solid tumor such as melanoma, head and neck, liver or kidney cancer. The CDR3 DNA follows: TGTGCCAGCAGACAGGACCCGAACACCGGGGAGCTGTTTTTT. Its translation: CASRQDPNTGELFF.